This TCR beta chain originates from a study of technical replicates of blood from a few donors. Method: immunoSEQ multiplex PCR; TCRdb's copy keeps in-frame clones and lacks some. The sample includes 100,000 or so clones, nearly 96% of them seen just once. Germline V lookup: CDR1 MNHEY, CDR2 SVGAGI. V lost 4 bases to trimming and J lost 0 bases, with 11 bases between them. The CDR3 extends over 15 amino acids. This sequence joins TRBV6-5 and TRBJ2-3; possible D gene TRBD1, 6 bases. This TCR derives from a human donor in good health. The sample was T cells isolated from PBMCs. CDR3 amino acids: CASSFGTPSTDTQYF. The CDR3 DNA sequence: TGTGCCAGCAGTTTCGGGACACCCAGCACAGATACGCAGTATTTT.